The 28 T cell receptor beta chains below come from one sample, sequenced in a study of PD-1 blockade in classical Hodgkin lymphoma. Sample time point: cycle 4 day 1 (C4D1), after more than 5 weeks of nivolumab. Autologous stem cell transplantation was followed by relapse in every patient, and brentuximab vedotin exposure varied. Assay used: immunoSEQ multiplex PCR; TCRdb lists only in-frame clones, some missing. There are over 80,000 clones in the sample; roughly 78% occur only once, and roughly 10% lies in the top ten. This specimen consisted of peripheral blood mononuclear cells (PBMCs), obtained before the fourth cycle of nivolumab. These receptors were collected from a human donor with classical Hodgkin lymphoma.

Only a few counts were recorded for this clone. This rearrangement joins TRBV27 to TRBJ1-3, with a tentative D call TRBD1 (6 bases). Germline CDR1 is MNHEY and CDR2 is SMNVEV (reference sequence). V lost 5 bases and J 4 bases, leaving 18 bases between the germline ends. The CDR3 consists of 16 residues. CDR3 amino acids: CASSARVTGAGNTIYF. Here the CDR3 DNA reads TGTGCCAGCAGTGCCCGCGTGACAGGTGCCGGAAACACCATATATTTT.

The chain recombines TRBV6-5 with TRBJ2-2; 7 bases are a match to TRBD2. Trimming took 0 bases from V and 0 from J; bases not matched to a gene: 1. Germline assignment: CDR1 MNHEY and CDR2 SVGAGI. This CDR3 is built from 16 residues. As DNA, the CDR3 is TGTGCCAGCAGTTACTCGGGAGGGTCGAACACCGGGGAGCTGTTTTTT. Amino acids: CASSYSGGSNTGELFF.

The chain employs TRBV10-3 and TRBJ2-5, with D uncertain. Trimming shortened V by 4 bases and J by 1 base, and 10 bases separated the two germline ends. The CDR3 is made up of 14 amino acids. Germline V gene data show CDR1 as ENHRY and CDR2 as SYGVKD. This CDR3 reads CAISARQSQETQYF. The CDR3 DNA reads TGTGCCATCAGTGCCCGGCAGAGCCAAGAGACCCAGTACTTC.

This chain links TRBV13 with TRBJ1-1; D uncertain. Germline CDR1 reads PRHDT; CDR2 reads FYEKMQ (reference sequence). The V and J ends lost 3 bases and 0 bases respectively, with 11 bases between them. This CDR3 is 15 amino acids long. The CDR3 DNA reads TGTGCCAGCAGCTTGTATGGCGGGATGAACACTGAAGCTTTCTTT. Its protein product is CASSLYGGMNTEAFF.

The gene calls are TRBV7-6 and TRBJ1-4; no reliable D call. The CDR3 sequence is 12 residues long. CDR1 is SGHVS, CDR2 FNYEAQ, per germline. V gave up 3 bases and J gave up 7 bases, with 6 bases separating them. The CDR3 is CASSLDPEKLFF. The CDR3 bases are TGTGCCAGCAGCTTGGACCCTGAAAAACTGTTTTTT.

In nucleotides, the CDR3 is TGTGCCAGCAGCTCCCGGACCACCACAGATACGCAGTATTTT. It specifies CASSSRTTTDTQYF. The V and J genes are TRBV7-2 and TRBJ2-3, with unresolved D. V was cut by 4 bases and J by 2 bases, with 10 bases left in between. The germline CDR1 and CDR2 sequences are SGHTA and FQGNSA. The CDR3 covers 14 residues.

The genes are TRBV10-3 and TRBJ1-3, with D perhaps matching TRBD1 (5 bases). This CDR3 comprises 18 residues. CDR1 is ENHRY and CDR2 is SYGVKD in the germline V gene. Between the trimmed V and J ends, which lost 4 bases and 0 bases, there was a span of 19 bases. The DNA of the CDR3 is TGTGCCATCAGTGCGAGGCGCCGGCAGGGTCCCTCTGGAAACACCATATATTTT. Translating it yields CAISARRRQGPSGNTIYF.

The chain employs TRBV10-3 and TRBJ1-2; D is perhaps TRBD1 (5 bases). This CDR3 spans 14 amino acids. Germline-derived CDR1 and CDR2 are ENHRY and SYGVKD. V shed 6 bases and J shed 4 bases, with 15 bases lying between them. The CDR3 DNA is TGTGCCATCAGCCGGGACCTGGGGGGCTATGGCTACACCTTC. Its protein product is CAISRDLGGYGYTF.

This clone was picked up one time. The V gene is TRBV6-4, the J gene TRBJ2-5; 7 nucleotides line up with TRBD1. The germline gives CDR1 MRHNA, CDR2 SNTAGT. V lost 0 bases to trimming and J lost 2 bases; unmatched junction nucleotides: 6. There are 16 residues in the CDR3. CDR3 protein: CASSDSAPGQQETQYF. The CDR3 DNA sequence: TGTGCCAGCAGTGACTCGGCGCCGGGACAGCAAGAGACCCAGTACTTC.

This clone was observed a handful of times. The chain employs TRBV2 and TRBJ2-6; 9 bases line up with TRBD1. Germline V gene data show CDR1 as SNHLY and CDR2 as FYNNEI. The CDR3 spans 14 residues. V was pared by 10 bases and J by 1 base, with 2 bases of the junction left unmatched. The CDR3 sequence: CATGQGSGANVLTF. The CDR3 bases are TGTGCCACCGGACAGGGGTCTGGGGCCAACGTCCTGACTTTC. The full variable domain, completed using reference TRBV2 and TRBJ2-6, is EPEVTQTPSHQVTQMGQEVILRCVPISNHLYFYWYRQILGQKVEFLVSFYNNEISEKSEIFDDQFSVERPDGSNFTLKIRSTKLEDSAMYFCATGQGSGANVLTFGAGSRLTVL.

The rearrangement links TRBV18 to TRBJ2-7; 7 positions agree with TRBD1. J lost 1 base, V lost 5 bases, and 5 bases had no gene match. The germline CDR1 and CDR2 sequences are KGHSH and LQKENI. This CDR3 spans 14 amino acids. CDR3 region: CASSRDSSSYEQYF. CDR3 DNA: TGTGCCAGCTCAAGGGACAGTTCATCCTACGAGCAGTACTTC.

The V and J genes are TRBV11-2 and TRBJ1-1, with D perhaps matching TRBD1 (6 bases). CDR3 size: 13 residues. Germline CDR1 SGHAT, CDR2 FQNNGV. The germline V and J ends were trimmed by 5 bases and 4 bases, with 11 bases remaining between them. CDR3 amino acids: CASSPKGGTEAFF. CDR3 DNA sequence: TGTGCCAGCAGCCCCAAAGGGGGCACTGAAGCTTTCTTT.

This sequence joins TRBV18 and TRBJ2-2, with D unclear. Germline CDR1 KGHSH, CDR2 LQKENI. V lost 5 bases and J 4 bases, leaving 17 bases between the germline ends. The CDR3 spans 16 residues. The CDR3 DNA follows: TGTGCCAGCTCAAACTCTCTTACGGAAACCACCGGGGAGCTGTTTTTT. Translation gives CASSNSLTETTGELFF. The full variable domain, its missing parts supplied by reference TRBV18 and TRBJ2-2, is NAGVMQNPRHLVRRRGQEARLRCSPMKGHSHVYWYRQLPEEGLKFMVYLQKENIIDESGMPKERFSAEFPKEGPSILRIQQVVRGDSAAYFCASSNSLTETTGELFFGEGSRLTVL.

This chain connects TRBV19 to TRBJ2-3; D tentatively fits TRBD1 or TRBD2 (5 bases each). Per germline, CDR1 LNHDA and CDR2 SQIVND (reference sequence). V was pared by 5 bases and J by 2 bases, with 17 bases between. The CDR3 spans 16 residues. DNA of the CDR3: TGTGCCAGTAGTTCCCCGTCTGGGGGAGTCACAGATACGCAGTATTTT. Translating gives CASSSPSGGVTDTQYF.

The chain recombines TRBV4-1 with TRBJ1-4, with a weak D call TRBD1 (5 bases). The V gene lost 0 bases and the J gene lost 5 bases, with 13 bases spanning the gap. CDR1 MGHRA and CDR2 YSYEKL come from the germline V gene. CDR3 length: 16 residues. DNA for the CDR3: TGCGCCAGCAGCCAAGATTTGGGCTGGGGGAATGAAAAACTGTTTTTT. Amino acids: CASSQDLGWGNEKLFF.

The J gene is TRBJ2-1, the V gene TRBV7-2; TRBD2 aligns across 15 bases. The length of the CDR3 is 15 residues. Germline CDR1 and CDR2: SGHTA and FQGNSA. Trimming removed 6 bases from V and 7 bases from J; junction bases left unmatched: 4. The CDR3 sequence: CASSWTSGGVNEQFF. Written as DNA, the CDR3 is TGTGCCAGCAGTTGGACTAGCGGGGGGGTTAATGAGCAGTTCTTC.

A few counts support this clone. No DNA is shown, since the ends of the CDR3 on it are uncertain; the CDR3 is the one TCRdb lists. The chain has TRBV19 and TRBJ1-2; TRBD1, the table's D call, was not compared with the DNA. Germline V gene lookup returns CDR1 LNHDA and CDR2 SQIVND (reference sequence). The CDR3 sequence runs 17 residues, both termini included. This chain's CDR3 is CAVRQGYYGYTFGPYTF.

This clone was counted ten times or more. The chain recombines TRBV27 with TRBJ1-5; 10 nucleotides line up with TRBD1. The CDR3 has 17 amino acids. From germline, CDR1 is MNHEY and CDR2 SMNVEV (reference sequence). Unmatched junction bases numbered 11, after V lost 5 bases and J lost 4 bases. CDR3 sequence reads: CASSTGTGAPSNQPQHF. The CDR3 DNA reads TGTGCCAGCAGTACCGGGACAGGGGCCCCCTCGAATCAGCCCCAGCATTTT.

The chain couples TRBV5-6 to TRBJ2-5; D not certain. CDR3 length equals 11 residues. CDR1 and CDR2 from the germline V gene are SGHDT and YYEEEE. The V and J ends lost 1 base and 4 bases respectively, with 2 bases between them. The CDR3 DNA is TGTGCCAGCAGCTTGTTAGAGACCCAGTACTTC. Translated: CASSLLETQYF.

The V and J genes are TRBV11-3 and TRBJ2-5; 8 nucleotides agree with TRBD2. Trimming removed 5 bases from V and 5 bases from J; junction bases left unmatched: 7. CDR1 SGHNT and CDR2 YENEEA come from the germline V gene. This CDR3 comprises 14 residues. CDR3 DNA sequence: TGTGCCAGCAGCCCGGGGGGGGCCCTGGAGACCCAGTACTTC. This encodes CASSPGGALETQYF.

This sequence joins TRBV19 and TRBJ1-3, with D tentatively TRBD1 (5 bases). Germline-derived CDR1 and CDR2 are LNHDA and SQIVND (reference sequence). CDR3 length: 11 amino acids. Trimming left V 8 bases short and J 4 bases short, with 6 bases between. CDR3 region: CASEGGNTIYF. Written as DNA, the CDR3 is TGTGCCAGTGAGGGGGGAAACACCATATATTTT.

The chain has TRBV7-3 and TRBJ2-3, with a possible D match to TRBD1 (6 bases). The CDR3 has 13 amino acids. Per germline, CDR1 SGHTA and CDR2 FQGTGA. V was pared by 4 bases and J by 3 bases, with 8 bases between. CDR3 DNA sequence: TGTGCCAGCAGCTCACAGGGAACAGATACGCAGTATTTT. Translation: CASSSQGTDTQYF.

The chain couples TRBV30 to TRBJ1-2; possible D gene TRBD1, 5 bases. Trimming left V 1 base short and J 0 bases short, with 9 bases between. Germline V lookup: CDR1 GTSNPN, CDR2 SVGIG (reference sequence). This CDR3 is built from 14 residues. CDR3 coding DNA: TGTGCCTGGAGTGGGGGCCGGGCTAACTATGGCTACACCTTC. Its translation: CAWSGGRANYGYTF.

V is TRBV6-1 and J is TRBJ1-2; D call uncertain. V was shortened by 2 bases and J by 6 bases, with 7 bases between the two germline ends. CDR1 and CDR2 from the germline V gene are MNHNS and SASEGT. This CDR3 has 12 amino acids. The CDR3: CASSERGNGYTF. Written as DNA, the CDR3 is TGTGCCAGCAGTGAAAGAGGGAATGGCTACACCTTC.

This chain joins TRBV18 and TRBJ1-1; the match to TRBD1 covers 7 bases. CDR3 length equals 15 residues. J lost 1 base, V lost 6 bases, and 8 bases had no gene match. Germline values: CDR1 KGHSH, CDR2 LQKENI. The CDR3 DNA reads TGTGCCAGCTCCCTAGGGACAGCAGGGAACACTGAAGCTTTCTTT. This sequence encodes CASSLGTAGNTEAFF.

This clone appeared a single time. This rearrangement joins TRBV5-4 to TRBJ1-2, with TRBD1 identical over 10 bases. Trimming removed 5 bases from V and 8 bases from J; junction bases left unmatched: 6. CDR1 and CDR2 from the germline V gene are SGHNT and YYREEE (reference sequence). The CDR3 extends over 13 amino acids. For the CDR3, the DNA is TGTGCCAGCAGTAGGGACAGGGGAGTGGGCTACACCTTC. It translates to CASSRDRGVGYTF.

The chain uses TRBV7-2 and TRBJ2-7; D possibly uses TRBD1 or TRBD2 (5 bases each). The V gene lost 4 bases and the J gene lost 0 bases, with 13 bases spanning the gap. Germline lookup yields CDR1 SGHTA and CDR2 FQGNSA. CDR3 length equals 15 residues. The CDR3 bases are TGTGCCAGCAGCTCCCCCGGGACGGCCTCCTACGAGCAGTACTTC. It encodes CASSSPGTASYEQYF.

CDR3 loop: CARGGDTYEQYF. The CDR3, as DNA: TGTGCCAGGGGGGGGGACACCTACGAGCAGTACTTC. V and J are TRBV2 and TRBJ2-7; the D gene is possibly TRBD2 (7 bases). The germline gives CDR1 SNHLY, CDR2 FYNNEI. V was pared by 9 bases and J by 2 bases, with 11 bases between. This CDR3 is 12 amino acids long.